Following are 10 T cell receptor beta chains from one sample sequenced in a study of blood T cells in healthy people across ages (dated by TCRdb to about 2015). To prepare the library, 5' RACE was applied. TCRdb names Illumina HiSeq 2500 as the instrument used. The second PCR ran for roughly 6 to 11 cycles and used a J-beta primer mix along with a sample-barcoded 5' primer. The raw public reads went through TCRdb reprocessing: fastp at Q25, MiXCR clone calling, in-frame beta chains kept. CDR3 protein duplicates are merged, each entry listing the most common genes and DNA. In all, the sample holds fewer than 750,000 distinct CDR3 sequences, and around half of those were seen once. The biggest ten clones account for 20% to 25% of the sample. The sequencing input was blood. All receptors come from an older man in good health.

Ten or more counts support this clonotype. V is TRBV6-5 and J is TRBJ2-5; D may be TRBD1 (6 bases). Germline values: CDR1 MNHEY, CDR2 SVGAGI. The CDR3 runs 15 residues. V lost 2 bases to trimming and J lost 2 bases, with 12 bases between them. CDR3 loop: CASSYSQGSQETQYF. The CDR3 DNA sequence: TGTGCCAGCAGTTACAGCCAGGGGAGTCAAGAGACCCAGTACTTC.

This chain links TRBV7-9 with TRBJ2-3; TRBD2 agrees at 8 bases. The CDR3 totals 16 residues. Germline V lookup: CDR1 SEHNR, CDR2 FQNEAQ (reference sequence). Trimming cost V 2 bases and J 6 bases; bases outside gene matches: 10. The CDR3 region is CASSLNRAGGMDTQYF. CDR3 nucleotide sequence: TGTGCCAGCAGCTTAAATCGGGCGGGAGGAATGGATACGCAGTATTTT.

The chain carries TRBV3-1 and TRBJ2-1; 8 nucleotides line up with TRBD2. The CDR3 extends over 15 amino acids. CDR1 is LGHDT, CDR2 YNNKEL, per germline (reference sequence). The V segment lost 4 bases and the J segment 3 bases; nucleotides outside the gene matches: 5. The CDR3 is CASSLSRGGYNEQFF. The CDR3 DNA reads TGTGCCAGCAGCCTGAGCCGGGGGGGCTACAATGAGCAGTTCTTC.

This rearrangement joins TRBV4-1 to TRBJ2-1; D is uncertain. The CDR3 is 14 residues long. CDR1 and CDR2 (germline): MGHRA, YSYEKL. V was cut by 0 bases and J by 5 bases, with 8 bases left in between. The CDR3 nucleotides are TGCGCCAGCAGCCAAGATTCCAGCAACAATGAGCAGTTCTTC. As protein: CASSQDSSNNEQFF.

This clonotype was detected only a few times. The chain carries TRBV14 and TRBJ1-2, with 8 bases matching TRBD1. Germline V lookup: CDR1 SGHDN, CDR2 FVKESK. With 1 base clipped from V and 4 bases from J, the junction kept 8 bases outside the gene matches. The CDR3 is 16 residues long. The CDR3 protein is CASSQGLGTGSYGYTF. The CDR3 coding sequence is TGTGCCAGCAGCCAAGGTTTGGGGACAGGCTCCTATGGCTACACCTTC.

The chain combines TRBV29-1 with TRBJ2-4; TRBD1 matches 8 bases. Germline values: CDR1 SQVTM, CDR2 ANQGSEA. Trimming took 4 bases from V and 0 from J; bases not matched to a gene: 17. This CDR3 region has 19 residues. The CDR3 DNA follows: TGCAGCGTTGCCACAGGGGGTCCCAGAGGGGACTTAGCCAAAAACATTCAGTACTTC. Its protein is CSVATGGPRGDLAKNIQYF.

The chain joins TRBV7-8 to TRBJ1-4, with TRBD1 matching 8 bases. The V segment lost 0 bases and the J segment 8 bases; nucleotides outside the gene matches: 8. The germline V gene has CDR1 SGHVS and CDR2 FQNEAQ. The CDR3 consists of 16 residues. Written as DNA, the CDR3 is TGTGCCAGCAGCTTAGCCCGGACAGGGAGGGTAGAAAAACTGTTTTTT. Translation: CASSLARTGRVEKLFF.

The chain carries TRBV20-1 and TRBJ1-5, with 9 nucleotides matching TRBD1. CDR3 length: 13 residues. V trimming: 5 bases; J trimming: 7 bases; junction bases outside the gene matches: 6. CDR1 and CDR2 (germline): DFQATT, SNEGSKA (reference sequence). The CDR3 DNA sequence: TGCAGTGCTTATACAGGGGGCGAGCAGCCCCAGCATTTT. Translated: CSAYTGGEQPQHF.

This clonotype was counted only a few times. The chain uses TRBV7-2 and TRBJ2-7; 7 bases align to TRBD2. The CDR3 extends over 15 amino acids. The junction had 11 bases not matched to a gene; V was cut back by 7 bases and J by 2 bases. Per germline, CDR1 SGHTA and CDR2 FQGNSA. The CDR3 DNA sequence: TGTGCCAGCAAGGACGATCTAGCGGTTACCTACGAGCAGTACTTC. This codes for CASKDDLAVTYEQYF.

The chain recombines TRBV7-2 with TRBJ1-5, with D unclear. CDR1 and CDR2 (germline): SGHTA, FQGNSA. The germline V and J ends were trimmed by 6 bases and 3 bases, with 12 bases remaining between them. CDR3 length: 14 residues. The CDR3 sequence is CASSPDVYNQPQHF. CDR3 nucleotides: TGTGCCAGCAGTCCGGACGTTTACAATCAGCCCCAGCATTTT.